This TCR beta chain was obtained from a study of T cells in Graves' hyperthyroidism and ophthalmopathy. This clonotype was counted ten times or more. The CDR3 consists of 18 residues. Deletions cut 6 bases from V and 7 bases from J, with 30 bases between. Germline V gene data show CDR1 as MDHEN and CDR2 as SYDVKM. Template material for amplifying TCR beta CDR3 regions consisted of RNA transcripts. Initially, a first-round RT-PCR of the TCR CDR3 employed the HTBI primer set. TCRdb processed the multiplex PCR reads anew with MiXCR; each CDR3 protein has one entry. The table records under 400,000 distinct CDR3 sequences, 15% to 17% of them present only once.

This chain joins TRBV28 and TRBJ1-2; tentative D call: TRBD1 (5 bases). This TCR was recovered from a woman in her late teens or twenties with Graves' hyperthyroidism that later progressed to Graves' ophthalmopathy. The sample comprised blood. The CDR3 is CASRLGWRRGWSSSGYTF. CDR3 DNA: TGTGCCAGCAGATTAGGGTGGAGGAGGGGATGGTCCTCGTCTGGCTACACCTTC.